This T cell receptor beta chain was sequenced during a study of shared clonotypes between healthy human individuals. Positively selected for CCR7, the CD45RO-negative cells used as naive CD8 cells excluded terminally differentiated effector memory CD45RA+ cells. Donors included only healthy HIV-negative adults lacking recent acute infections or vaccinations. Each sample came from a Caucasian adult donor living in Nashville, Tennessee. Study-level points and caveats: A few donors had approximately 4.6% of their naive CD4 clonotypes in common.

Concerning this clone itself: Antigen unknown.

Deletions cut 7 bases from V and 1 base from J, with 15 bases between. The CDR3 sequence is 15 residues long. Germline CDR1 MNHEY, CDR2 SMNVEV (reference sequence). Sequencing was performed with immunoSEQ multiplex PCR; in TCRdb, only in-frame clones are kept and a portion is missing. The sample has about 600,000 clones, about 95% seen once. The specimen sequenced was naive CD8+ T cells sorted from blood. The sequence was obtained from a woman in her twenties or thirties in good health. This sequence joins TRBV27 and TRBJ2-3, with D perhaps TRBD1 (5 bases). CDR3 region: CASTTTGIGTDTQYF. CDR3 nucleotide sequence: TGTGCCAGCACCACCACAGGTATTGGCACAGATACGCAGTATTTT.